The 4 T cell receptor beta chains given below trace back to one sample, sequenced in a study of T cells of healthy individuals. In TCRdb, the 5' RACE reads were re-called with MiXCR into one record per CDR3 protein. Here the sample spans some 85,000 distinct CDR3 sequences, approximately 4.7% being singletons. The source of these receptors is a female donor in good health.

This clonotype came up a few times. The chain recombines TRBV27 with TRBJ2-5, with 7 bases aligning to TRBD1. Germline CDR1 MNHEY, CDR2 SMNVEV (reference sequence). V trimming: 2 bases; J trimming: 4 bases; junction bases outside the gene matches: 1. This CDR3 is built from 13 residues. This CDR3 reads CASSLRTGETQYF. The CDR3 DNA follows: TGTGCCAGCAGTTTAAGGACAGGAGAGACCCAGTACTTC.

This clonotype has a handful of counts. V usage is TRBV18 and J usage is TRBJ2-3, with D uncertain. The CDR3 sequence is 16 residues long. The V gene's germline CDR1 is KGHSH and CDR2 LQKENI. V shed 2 bases and J shed 0 bases, with 12 bases lying between them. The CDR3 loop reads CASSPGKQASTDTQYF. Written as DNA, the CDR3 is TGTGCCAGCTCACCAGGAAAGCAGGCGAGCACAGATACGCAGTATTTT. Drawing the rest from reference TRBV18 and TRBJ2-3, the complete variable domain is NAGVMQNPRHLVRRRGQEARLRCSPMKGHSHVYWYRQLPEEGLKFMVYLQKENIIDESGMPKERFSAEFPKEGPSILRIQQVVRGDSAAYFCASSPGKQASTDTQYFGPGTRLTVL.

This clonotype appeared many times. The V and J genes are TRBV4-3 and TRBJ1-1, with 8 bases aligning to TRBD1. V was pared by 3 bases and J by 3 bases, with 6 bases of the junction left unmatched. The CDR3 is made up of 15 amino acids. Germline V gene data show CDR1 as LGHNA and CDR2 as YSLEER. The CDR3 spells CASSQDRDADTEAFF. As DNA, the CDR3 is TGCGCCAGCAGCCAGGACAGGGACGCGGACACTGAAGCTTTCTTT.

The table lists this clonotype with many counts. The rearrangement uses TRBV23-1 and TRBJ2-3, with 9 positions matching TRBD2. TRBV23-1 counts as an open reading frame of uncertain function. The CDR3 is 16 residues long. V lost 4 bases and J lost 6; bases outside the gene matches: 11. The CDR3 DNA reads TGCGCCAGCAGTCCTCCTCAGCGGGAGGTTTTGGATACGCAGTATTTT. Protein product: CASSPPQREVLDTQYF.